One sample yielded the 5 T cell receptor beta chains listed below, sequenced in a study of blood T cell repertoires in COVID-19. Clones were read by immunoSEQ multiplex PCR, and TCRdb kept only the in-frame ones, dropping some. The data contain approximately 82,000 clones, approximately 80% of them singletons. The specimen was peripheral blood. These receptors all come from a woman in her sixties or seventies with active or convalescent COVID-19.

J is TRBJ1-1 and V is TRBV4-3; 8 bases map to TRBD1. CDR3 length equals 14 residues. Looked up from germline, CDR1 is LGHNA and CDR2 is YSLEER. Unmatched junction bases numbered 1, after V lost 0 bases and J lost 4 bases. The CDR3 protein is CASSQDTGGTEAFF. The CDR3 coding sequence is TGCGCCAGCAGCCAAGATACAGGGGGCACTGAAGCTTTCTTT.

The chain carries TRBV19 and TRBJ2-7, with D unresolved. Germline V gene data show CDR1 as LNHDA and CDR2 as SQIVND (reference sequence). The CDR3 consists of 13 residues. Trimming pared 5 bases from V and 0 bases from J, leaving 8 bases between. The DNA for the CDR3 is TGTGCCAGTAGTCTACAGAGCTCCTACGAGCAGTACTTC. Translation gives CASSLQSSYEQYF.

V usage is TRBV19 and J usage is TRBJ1-6, with D uncertain. Trimming left V 7 bases short and J 7 bases short, with 11 bases between. CDR3 length: 13 residues. CDR1 and CDR2 from the germline V gene are LNHDA and SQIVND (reference sequence). This CDR3 reads CASTVGVNSPLHF. The DNA for the CDR3 is TGTGCCAGTACCGTCGGAGTCAATTCACCCCTCCACTTT.

CDR3 protein: CASSQVGGGSYNEQFF. The CDR3, as DNA: TGTGCCAGCAGCCAAGTGGGCGGGGGTTCCTACAATGAGCAGTTCTTC. The chain carries TRBV3-1 (or the pseudogene TRBV3-2) and TRBJ2-1; 7 bases align to TRBD2. V was pared by 1 base and J by 1 base, with 4 bases of the junction left unmatched. Germline CDR1 LGHDT, CDR2 YNNKEL (reference sequence). The CDR3 consists of 16 residues.

The chain recombines TRBV6-2 or TRBV6-3 with TRBJ2-6, with TRBD1 matching over 9 bases. The CDR3 runs to 17 residues. In germline, CDR1 is MNHEY, CDR2 SVGEGT. Trimming removed 5 bases from V and 0 bases from J; junction bases left unmatched: 5. CDR3 sequence (DNA): TGTGCCAGCAGTCCCGGGACAGGGTACTCTGGGGCCAACGTCCTGACTTTC. This codes for CASSPGTGYSGANVLTF.